What follows describes a single TCR beta chain. Its recognized antigen is unknown. Per-base quality was not reported, and no clone a single base away is much larger than it. TCRbeta CDR3 regions were amplified from genomic DNA using the immunoSEQ Assay, a bias-controlled multiplex PCR. The authors processed their data as follows. The number of nucleated cells in each sample was estimated by amplification of reference gene primers within the assay. Sequence reads were collapsed and filtered to measure the absolute abundance of every unique TCRbeta CDR3 rearrangement. For each sample, productive Simpson clonality was calculated by taking the square root of Simpson's diversity index across productive rearrangements. Imported from immuneACCESS, the table was reduced by TCRdb to in-frame sequences with V and J called. These copies leave out some clones; in studies compared against another copy, an unresolved V gene accounts for under half, and the cause of the remainder is not known. That table furnishes V, J and clone size, whereas the DNA furnished D and trimming. The sample table records about 260,000 clones; approximately 82% of these occur just once. Together, the top ten hold 1.5% to 2% of the sample.

The data originate from a study of blood T cell repertoires in COVID-19 (dated by TCRdb to 2019 to 2021). Looking at the study overall: Samples from collaborators originated in the United States, Italy and Spain and spanned both the acute and convalescent phases of COVID-19. The prospective study material was composed of cDNA or gDNA derived from T cells, B-cell-depleted T cells, or PBMCs. Deeply sampled blood TCRbeta repertoires from subjects exposed to, actively infected with, or recovered from COVID-19 were included in the dataset. The repertoires were made available in a free public database intended to serve as a resource for research on the immune response to SARS-CoV-2. Samples were obtained from the ongoing ImmuneRACE study (first 160 participants) and from about 1,300 subjects provided by 6 global collaborators. A de-identified subject ID, COVID-19 status, age in years and sex were almost always included in the sample metadata. Where available, HLA class I and class II types were obtained from metadata supplied by the sample provider rather than from assay-based typing. Overall results and qualifications from the work: How much clinical and demographic metadata was included differed by source and by participant, and the metadata was provided uncurated.

Based on the germline V gene, the CDR1 and CDR2 sequences are SGHTA and FQGNSA. The CDR3 spans 16 residues, from the cysteine through the phenylalanine. Left in the record is the CDR3 DNA by itself, 48 bases read in frame from the first base. Relative to germline, V is 1 base shorter and J is 1 base shorter, with 13 bases between their ends. Collaborating institutions collected whole blood in K2EDTA tubes following their own protocols. Collaborator samples were shipped for TCRbeta analysis as frozen whole blood, isolated PBMCs, or DNA extracted from either sample type. The sequence came from a woman older than 75 with acute or convalescent COVID-19. The receptor chain draws on TRBV7-2 and TRBJ1-1; the D segment cannot be called with confidence. Input material: peripheral blood. The CDR3 protein sequence reads: CASSLGSGMGNTEAFF. In nucleotides, the sequence is TGTGCCAGCAGCTTAGGCTCCGGGATGGGGAACACTGAAGCTTTCTTT.